These 12 T cell receptor beta chains share one sample of origin, sequenced in a study of lymphopenia after photon versus proton radiotherapy. Some clones are missing from TCRdb's copy, which holds only in-frame ones; the method was immunoSEQ multiplex PCR. This sample has about 25,000 clones, with 87% found just once. The material sequenced was peripheral blood, taken from a patient treated with photon-based radiotherapy. The receptors shown here come from a man aged 45-65 years with gastric cancer.

This clone occurred a few times. The V and J genes are TRBV18 and TRBJ1-1; 8 positions agree with TRBD1. The CDR3 runs 14 residues. The germline CDR1 and CDR2 sequences are KGHSH and LQKENI. J gave up 8 bases and V 4 bases, and 9 bases lay outside the gene matches. CDR3 DNA: TGTGCCAGCTCACAAGGACAGGGCGGAATAGAAGCTTTCTTT. This translates into CASSQGQGGIEAFF.

V and J are TRBV7-9 and TRBJ2-5, with 7 bases fitting TRBD1. Germline V CDR1 and CDR2: SEHNR, FQNEAQ (reference sequence). Germline trimming cut 2 bases from V and 1 base from J; bases unmatched to any gene: 4. The CDR3 is 15 amino acids. The CDR3 region has the DNA TGTGCCAGCAGCTTAACCCAGGGGGTCCAAGAGACCCAGTACTTC. This encodes CASSLTQGVQETQYF.

The chain couples TRBV5-1 to TRBJ2-7, with D maybe TRBD2 (6 bases). V lost 0 bases to trimming and J lost 1 base, with 8 bases between them. CDR1 is SGHRS and CDR2 is YFSETQ in the germline V gene. This CDR3 is built from 14 residues. The DNA for the CDR3 is TGCGCCAGCAGCTTGGGCGGGAATTCCTACGAGCAGTACTTC. It is translated as CASSLGGNSYEQYF.

V usage is TRBV7-3 and J usage is TRBJ2-3, with 7 bases identical to TRBD2. Losses at the gene ends were 2 bases for V and 1 base for J; bases not matched to a gene: 12. The CDR3 runs to 18 residues. Germline V gene data show CDR1 as SGHTA and CDR2 as FQGTGA. The CDR3 loop is CASSLFGPAGIGTDTQYF. The CDR3 coding sequence is TGTGCCAGCAGCTTATTCGGTCCAGCGGGGATCGGCACAGATACGCAGTATTTT.

The chain employs TRBV5-1 and TRBJ2-3, with D perhaps matching TRBD1 (6 bases). The CDR3 is 14 residues long. Germline CDR1 SGHRS, CDR2 YFSETQ. The V gene lost 3 bases and the J gene lost 2 bases, with 10 bases spanning the gap. The CDR3: CASSWDTPTDTQYF. For the CDR3, the DNA is TGCGCCAGCAGCTGGGACACTCCCACAGATACGCAGTATTTT.

V usage is TRBV27 and J usage is TRBJ1-5; D uncertain. The CDR3 spans 14 residues. The V end lost 0 bases, the J end lost 0 bases, and 3 bases lay between the germline ends. Germline V gives CDR1 MNHEY, CDR2 SMNVEV (reference sequence). The CDR3 DNA reads TGTGCCAGCAGTTTATCTGATAGCAATCAGCCCCAGCATTTT. As protein: CASSLSDSNQPQHF.

The chain couples TRBV7-2 to TRBJ2-5, with no clear D. Germline CDR1 reads SGHTA; CDR2 reads FQGNSA. The V end was cut by 2 bases, the J end by 0 bases, with 10 bases between. The CDR3 has 15 residues. The CDR3 bases are TGTGCCAGCAGCTTAAGAACGGAGTACCAAGAGACCCAGTACTTC. Translated: CASSLRTEYQETQYF.

The V and J genes are TRBV7-2 and TRBJ2-7; 9 bases agree with TRBD1. The CDR3 totals 15 residues. Unmatched junction bases numbered 7, after V lost 2 bases and J lost 5 bases. CDR1 SGHTA and CDR2 FQGNSA come from the germline V gene. Here the CDR3 reads CASSLSDRGTNEQYF. The CDR3 nucleotides are TGTGCCAGCAGCTTATCGGACAGGGGCACGAACGAGCAGTACTTC.

CDR3: CASSLVASSTDTQYF. The CDR3, as DNA: TGTGCCAGCAGCTTAGTAGCGTCTAGCACAGATACGCAGTATTTT. The chain links TRBV7-2 to TRBJ2-3; tentative D call: TRBD2 (5 bases). V shed 1 base and J shed 0 bases, with 8 bases lying between them. The CDR3 spans 15 residues. Per germline, CDR1 SGHTA and CDR2 FQGNSA. Looking up the rest from reference TRBV7-2 and TRBJ2-3 gives the full variable domain: GAGVSQSPSNKVTEKGKDVELRCDPISGHTALYWYRQSLGQGLEFLIYFQGNSAPDKSGLPSDRFSAERTGGSVSTLTIQRTQQEDSAVYLCASSLVASSTDTQYFGPGTRLTVL.

This clone occurred once. CDR3 nucleotides: TGTGCCAGCAGTGAAAAAAGCGACAACTACGAGCAGTACTTC. Translating gives CASSEKSDNYEQYF. This rearrangement joins TRBV25-1 to TRBJ2-7; D is unclear. Per germline, CDR1 MGHDK and CDR2 SYGVNS. This CDR3 has 14 residues. Trimming removed 2 bases from V and 3 bases from J, with 11 bases in between.

The V and J genes are TRBV11-2 and TRBJ2-1; no clear D gene. The CDR3 has 11 residues. Germline V gives CDR1 SGHAT, CDR2 FQNNGV. Trimming cost V 4 bases and J 5 bases, with 3 bases left between them. CDR3 amino acids: CASSYHNEQFF. In nucleotides, the CDR3 is TGTGCCAGCAGCTACCACAATGAGCAGTTCTTC.

The genes are TRBV12-5 and TRBJ1-1; D gene unclear. The CDR3 is 12 amino acids. V was trimmed by 6 bases and J by 10 bases, leaving 15 bases between them. Germline values: CDR1 LGHNT, CDR2 FRNRAP. The CDR3: CASGRPGGRAFF. In nucleotides, the CDR3 is TGTGCTAGTGGCCGACCGGGTGGAAGAGCTTTCTTT.